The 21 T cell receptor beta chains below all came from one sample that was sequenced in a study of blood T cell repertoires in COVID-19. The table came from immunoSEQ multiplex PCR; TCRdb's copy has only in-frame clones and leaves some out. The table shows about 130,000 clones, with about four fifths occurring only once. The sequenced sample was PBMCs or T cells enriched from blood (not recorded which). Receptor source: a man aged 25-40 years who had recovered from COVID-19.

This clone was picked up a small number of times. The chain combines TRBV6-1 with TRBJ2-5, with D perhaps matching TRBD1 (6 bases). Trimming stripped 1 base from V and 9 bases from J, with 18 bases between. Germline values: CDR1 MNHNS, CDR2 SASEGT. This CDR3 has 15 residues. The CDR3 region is CASSEGKGAPGAQYF. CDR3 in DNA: TGTGCCAGCAGTGAAGGGAAAGGGGCCCCAGGGGCCCAGTACTTC.

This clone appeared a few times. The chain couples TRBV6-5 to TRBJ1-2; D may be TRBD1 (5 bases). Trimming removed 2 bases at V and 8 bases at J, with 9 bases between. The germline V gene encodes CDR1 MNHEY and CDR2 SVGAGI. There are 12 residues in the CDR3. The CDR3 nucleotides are TGTGCCAGCAGTTACGCCTCAGGGGGCTACACCTTC. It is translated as CASSYASGGYTF.

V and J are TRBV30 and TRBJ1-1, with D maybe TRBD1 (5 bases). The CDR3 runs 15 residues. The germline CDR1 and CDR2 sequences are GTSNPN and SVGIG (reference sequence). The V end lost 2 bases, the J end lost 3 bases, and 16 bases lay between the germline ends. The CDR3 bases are TGTGCCTGGAGTCGGCGGGGCTTGGGGGACACTGAAGCTTTCTTT. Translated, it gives CAWSRRGLGDTEAFF.

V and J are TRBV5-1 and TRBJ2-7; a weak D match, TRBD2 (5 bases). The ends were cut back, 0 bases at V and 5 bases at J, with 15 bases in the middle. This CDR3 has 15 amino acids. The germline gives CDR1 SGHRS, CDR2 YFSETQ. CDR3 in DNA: TGCGCCAGCAGCTTGGCGCAGCCGGGGTCGGACGAGCAGTACTTC. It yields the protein CASSLAQPGSDEQYF.

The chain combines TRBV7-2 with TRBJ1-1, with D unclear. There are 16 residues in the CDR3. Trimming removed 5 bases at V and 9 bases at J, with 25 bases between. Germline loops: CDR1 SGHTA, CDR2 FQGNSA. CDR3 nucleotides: TGTGCCAGCAGCAAAACAACTAACGGGAACGACCACAAAGCTTTCTTT. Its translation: CASSKTTNGNDHKAFF.

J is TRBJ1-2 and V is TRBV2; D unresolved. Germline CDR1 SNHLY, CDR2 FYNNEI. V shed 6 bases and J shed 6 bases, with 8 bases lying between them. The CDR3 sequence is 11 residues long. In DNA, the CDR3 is TGTGCCAGCAGCGTGAGAGATGGCTACACCTTC. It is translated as CASSVRDGYTF. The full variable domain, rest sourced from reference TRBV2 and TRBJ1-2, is EPEVTQTPSHQVTQMGQEVILRCVPISNHLYFYWYRQILGQKVEFLVSFYNNEISEKSEIFDDQFSVERPDGSNFTLKIRSTKLEDSAMYFCASSVRDGYTFGSGTRLTVV.

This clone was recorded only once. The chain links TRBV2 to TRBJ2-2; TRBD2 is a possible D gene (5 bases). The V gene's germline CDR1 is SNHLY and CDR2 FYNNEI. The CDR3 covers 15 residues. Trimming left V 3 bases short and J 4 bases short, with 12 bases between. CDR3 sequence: CASSESGRVTGELFF. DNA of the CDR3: TGTGCCAGCAGTGAGTCGGGGAGAGTCACCGGGGAGCTGTTTTTT.

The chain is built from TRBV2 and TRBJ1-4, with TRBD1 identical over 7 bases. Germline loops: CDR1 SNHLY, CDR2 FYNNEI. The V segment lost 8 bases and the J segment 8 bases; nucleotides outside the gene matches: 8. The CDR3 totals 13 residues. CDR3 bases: TGTGCCAGCCTAGGACAGGTAGAAGAAAAACTGTTTTTT. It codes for CASLGQVEEKLFF.

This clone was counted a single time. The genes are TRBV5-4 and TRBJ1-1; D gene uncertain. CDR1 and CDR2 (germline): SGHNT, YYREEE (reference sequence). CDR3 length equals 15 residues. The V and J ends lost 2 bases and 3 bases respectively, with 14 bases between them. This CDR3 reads CASSLPGNGDTEAFF. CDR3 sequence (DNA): TGTGCCAGCAGCTTACCTGGGAACGGGGACACTGAAGCTTTCTTT.

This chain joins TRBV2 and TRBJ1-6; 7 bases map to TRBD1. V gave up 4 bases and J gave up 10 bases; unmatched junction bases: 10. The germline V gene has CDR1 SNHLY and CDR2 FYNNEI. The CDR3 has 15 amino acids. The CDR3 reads CASSVGAGGRSPLHF. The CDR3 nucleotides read TGTGCCAGCAGTGTGGGGGCAGGGGGAAGATCACCCCTCCACTTT.

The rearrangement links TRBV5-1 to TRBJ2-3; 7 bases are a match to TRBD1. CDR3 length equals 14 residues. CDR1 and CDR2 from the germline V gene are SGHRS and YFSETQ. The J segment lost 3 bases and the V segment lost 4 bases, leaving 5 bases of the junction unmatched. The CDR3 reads CASSPDRMTDTQYF. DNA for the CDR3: TGCGCCAGCAGCCCGGACAGGATGACAGATACGCAGTATTTT. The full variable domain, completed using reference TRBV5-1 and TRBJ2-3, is KAGVTQTPRYLIKTRGQQVTLSCSPISGHRSVSWYQQTPGQGLQFLFEYFSETQRNKGNFPGRFSGRQFSNSRSEMNVSTLELGDSALYLCASSPDRMTDTQYFGPGTRLTVL.

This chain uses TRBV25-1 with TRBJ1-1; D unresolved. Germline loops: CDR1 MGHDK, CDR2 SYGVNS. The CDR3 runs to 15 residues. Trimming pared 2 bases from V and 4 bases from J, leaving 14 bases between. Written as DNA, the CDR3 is TGTGCCAGCAGTGAAAGAGAGGGATTAGGCACTGAAGCTTTCTTT. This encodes CASSEREGLGTEAFF.

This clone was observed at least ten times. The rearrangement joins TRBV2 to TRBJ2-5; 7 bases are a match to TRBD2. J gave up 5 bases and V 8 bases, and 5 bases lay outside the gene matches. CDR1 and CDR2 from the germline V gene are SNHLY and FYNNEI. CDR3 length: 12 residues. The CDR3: CASGGDLETQYF. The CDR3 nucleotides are TGTGCCAGCGGGGGGGACTTGGAGACCCAGTACTTC.

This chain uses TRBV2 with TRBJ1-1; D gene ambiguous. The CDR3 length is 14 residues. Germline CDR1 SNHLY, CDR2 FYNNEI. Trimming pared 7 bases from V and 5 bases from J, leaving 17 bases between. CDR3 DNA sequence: TGTGCCAGCAAATGGGAGGGCATAGATACTGAAGCTTTCTTT. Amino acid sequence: CASKWEGIDTEAFF.

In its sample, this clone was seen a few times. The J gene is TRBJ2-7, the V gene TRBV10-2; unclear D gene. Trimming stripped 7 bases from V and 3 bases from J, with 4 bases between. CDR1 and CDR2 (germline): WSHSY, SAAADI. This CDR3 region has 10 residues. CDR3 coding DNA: TGCGCCAGCAACAACTACGAGCAGTACGTC. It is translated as CASNNYEQYV.

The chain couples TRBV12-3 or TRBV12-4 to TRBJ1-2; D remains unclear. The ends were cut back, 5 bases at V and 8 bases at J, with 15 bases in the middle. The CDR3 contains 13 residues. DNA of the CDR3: TGTGCCAGCAGTCCCCAGATTTGGTACGGCTACACCTTC. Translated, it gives CASSPQIWYGYTF.

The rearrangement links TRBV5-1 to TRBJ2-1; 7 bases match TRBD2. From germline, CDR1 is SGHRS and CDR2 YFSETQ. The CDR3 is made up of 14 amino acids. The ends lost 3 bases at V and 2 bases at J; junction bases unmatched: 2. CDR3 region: CASSSLAAYNEQFF. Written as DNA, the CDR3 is TGCGCCAGCAGCTCTCTAGCGGCCTACAATGAGCAGTTCTTC. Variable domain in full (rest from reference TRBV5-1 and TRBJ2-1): KAGVTQTPRYLIKTRGQQVTLSCSPISGHRSVSWYQQTPGQGLQFLFEYFSETQRNKGNFPGRFSGRQFSNSRSEMNVSTLELGDSALYLCASSSLAAYNEQFFGPGTRLTVL.

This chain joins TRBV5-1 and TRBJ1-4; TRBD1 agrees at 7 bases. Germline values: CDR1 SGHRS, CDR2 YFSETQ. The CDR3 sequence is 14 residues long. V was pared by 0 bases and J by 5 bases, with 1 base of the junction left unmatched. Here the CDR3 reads CASSLEGANEKLFF. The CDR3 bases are TGCGCCAGCAGCTTGGAGGGGGCAAATGAAAAACTGTTTTTT.

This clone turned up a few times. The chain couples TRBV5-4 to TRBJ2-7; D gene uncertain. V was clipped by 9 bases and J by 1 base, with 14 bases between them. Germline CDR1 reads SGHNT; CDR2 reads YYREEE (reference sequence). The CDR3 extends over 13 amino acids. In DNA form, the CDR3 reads TGTGCCACCACGGTTGCAGGATCCTACGAGCAGTACTTC. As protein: CATTVAGSYEQYF.

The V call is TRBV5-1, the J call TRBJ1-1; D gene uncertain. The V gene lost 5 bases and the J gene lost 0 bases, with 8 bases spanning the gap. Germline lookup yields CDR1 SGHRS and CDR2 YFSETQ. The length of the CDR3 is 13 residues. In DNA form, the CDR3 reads TGCGCCAGCAGTCGGAGATTGAACACTGAAGCTTTCTTT. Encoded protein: CASSRRLNTEAFF.

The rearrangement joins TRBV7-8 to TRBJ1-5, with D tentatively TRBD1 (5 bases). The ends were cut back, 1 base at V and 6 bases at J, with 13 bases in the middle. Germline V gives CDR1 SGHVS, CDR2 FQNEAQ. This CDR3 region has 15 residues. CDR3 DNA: TGTGCCAGCAGCTTAGGCGACAGATTATTTCAGCCCCAGCATTTT. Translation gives CASSLGDRLFQPQHF.